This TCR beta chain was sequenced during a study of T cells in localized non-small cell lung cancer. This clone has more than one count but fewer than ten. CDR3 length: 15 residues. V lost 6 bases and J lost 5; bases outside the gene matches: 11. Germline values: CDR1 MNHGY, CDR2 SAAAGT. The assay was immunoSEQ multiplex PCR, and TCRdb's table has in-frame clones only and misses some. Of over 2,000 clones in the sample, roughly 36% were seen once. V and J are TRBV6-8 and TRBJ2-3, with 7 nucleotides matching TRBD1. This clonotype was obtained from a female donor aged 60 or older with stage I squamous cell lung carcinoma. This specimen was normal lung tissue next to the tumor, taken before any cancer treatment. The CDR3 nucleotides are TGTGCCAGCAGACTATCCGAAGGGGGCAGAGATACGCAGTATTTT. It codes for CASRLSEGGRDTQYF.